Many counts were recorded for the clone carrying this TCR beta chain. Someone took the PBMCs out of 9.5 to 10 ml of fresh peripheral blood. RNA transcripts were the template, and TCR beta CDR3 regions were amplified from them. HTBI-primed RT-PCR formed the first round, and a multiplex PCR formed the second. TCRdb analysed the multiplex PCR reads with MiXCR anew, one entry per CDR3 protein. The sample includes under 350,000 distinct CDR3 sequences, roughly 17% seen only once; the top ten take approximately 13%. This record belongs to a study of Graves' ophthalmopathy and Graves' hyperthyroidism. CDR1 and CDR2 (germline): MNHEY, SVGEGT. The CDR3 is made up of 18 amino acids. V gave up 0 bases and J gave up 5 bases; unmatched junction bases: 15.

J is TRBJ1-1 and V is TRBV6-2 or TRBV6-3, with 7 bases matching TRBD1. Sequenced sample: peripheral blood. This TCR was recovered from an adult man with Graves' ophthalmopathy. CDR3 sequence (DNA): TGTGCCAGCAGTTACTCGAACTATAGGAGGGGGCGAGAAACTGAAGCTTTCTTT. Protein sequence: CASSYSNYRRGRETEAFF.